This T cell receptor (beta chain) is drawn from a study of CD8 T cells in ankylosing spondylitis. It was by quantitative 5'-RACE with molecular barcodes that TCR beta libraries were made. TCRdb recomputed calls from the 5' RACE reads with MiXCR, one row per CDR3 protein. The data contain fewer than 200,000 distinct CDR3 sequences, 15% to 20% of them singletons. This clonotype was seen many times. The antigen is not known. CDR3 size: 16 residues. Germline loops: CDR1 MNHEY, CDR2 SVGAGI. V shed 6 bases and J 2 bases; nucleotides not matched to a gene: 9. Study-wide results and caveats: Clones linked to disease, bearing a CD8+ phenotype, were relatively rare in peripheral blood. Within ankylosing spondylitis blood, a TCR beta motif made up of fewer than ten highly homologous variants appeared to be characteristic.

The rearrangement uses TRBV6-5 and TRBJ2-1, with 8 positions matching TRBD1. The sequenced material came from blood, either unsorted or a sorted T cell fraction (not recorded which). This receptor was identified in a male donor under 35 with ankylosing spondylitis or in good health (not recorded which). CDR3 sequence: CASSPRTGMPYNEQFF. The CDR3 region has the DNA TGTGCCAGCAGCCCCAGGACAGGGATGCCCTACAATGAGCAGTTCTTC.